The 31 T cell receptor beta chains presented below share a single source sample, sequenced in a study of shared clonotypes between healthy human individuals. The protocol was immunoSEQ multiplex PCR, while the TCRdb copy is restricted to in-frame clones and leaves out a portion. This sample has about 1.5 million clones, with approximately 98% found just once. Source material: naive CD4+ T cells sorted from blood. The subset was: CD45RA+ positively selected. The receptors shown here come from a man aged 30 to 45 in good health.

This chain uses TRBV27 with TRBJ2-2, with D unresolved. Between the trimmed V and J ends, which lost 3 bases and 1 base, there was a span of 9 bases. Germline V lookup: CDR1 MNHEY, CDR2 SMNVEV (reference sequence). The CDR3 has 15 residues. CDR3: CASSFFPLNTGELFF. CDR3 DNA sequence: TGTGCCAGCAGTTTCTTTCCGCTGAACACCGGGGAGCTGTTTTTT.

V is TRBV25-1 and J is TRBJ1-2; 9 positions agree with TRBD1. V trimming: 6 bases; J trimming: 4 bases; junction bases outside the gene matches: 3. CDR1 is MGHDK and CDR2 is SYGVNS in the germline V gene. The CDR3 is 13 residues long. The CDR3 reads CASSPQGAYGYTF. CDR3 in DNA: TGTGCCAGCAGCCCACAGGGGGCCTATGGCTACACCTTC.

This clone was observed a few times. V is TRBV27 and J is TRBJ1-5; D is possibly TRBD1 (5 bases). The V gene lost 5 bases and the J gene lost 4 bases, with 15 bases spanning the gap. Looked up from germline, CDR1 is MNHEY and CDR2 is SMNVEV (reference sequence). The CDR3 is 15 residues long. CDR3 sequence reads: CASSPRVRDNQPQHF. For the CDR3, the DNA is TGTGCCAGCAGTCCCCGGGTCAGGGATAATCAGCCCCAGCATTTT.

The chain joins TRBV5-1 to TRBJ2-5; D possibly corresponds to TRBD1 (5 bases). The germline CDR1 and CDR2 sequences are SGHRS and YFSETQ. The CDR3 spans 14 residues. V shed 0 bases and J shed 4 bases, with 10 bases lying between them. CDR3 region: CASSLDRWGETQYF. The CDR3 DNA reads TGCGCCAGCAGCTTGGACAGGTGGGGAGAGACCCAGTACTTC.

The chain has TRBV7-9 and TRBJ1-2, with D uncertain. The V end lost 4 bases, the J end lost 4 bases, and 4 bases lay between the germline ends. Per germline, CDR1 SEHNR and CDR2 FQNEAQ (reference sequence). This CDR3 is built from 11 residues. As DNA, the CDR3 is TGTGCCAGCAGCTCGCCCTATGGCTACACCTTC. This codes for CASSSPYGYTF.

V is TRBV11-1 and J is TRBJ1-1; a possible D gene is TRBD1 (6 bases). CDR1 is SGHAT, CDR2 FQDESV, per germline (reference sequence). This CDR3 comprises 16 residues. Trimming removed 4 bases from V and 0 bases from J, with 15 bases in between. The CDR3 is CASSSRGQQLNTEAFF. The CDR3, as DNA: TGTGCCAGCAGCTCCCGCGGACAGCAATTGAACACTGAAGCTTTCTTT.

The chain couples TRBV14 to TRBJ1-1, with 8 nucleotides matching TRBD1. The CDR3 contains 19 residues. Germline CDR1 reads SGHDN; CDR2 reads FVKESK. Trimming at V came to 4 bases and at J to 0 bases, leaving 16 bases not matched to a gene. This CDR3 reads CASSRFSGTGKAMNTEAFF. As DNA, the CDR3 is TGTGCCAGCAGCCGATTCTCCGGGACAGGAAAGGCCATGAACACTGAAGCTTTCTTT.

The chain combines TRBV25-1 with TRBJ2-5; tentative D call: TRBD1 (6 bases). Deletions cut 4 bases from V and 5 bases from J, with 14 bases between. The CDR3 has 14 amino acids. The germline V gene encodes CDR1 MGHDK and CDR2 SYGVNS. Here the CDR3 DNA reads TGTGCCAGCAGTGCTCCCAGGGGTGGGGAGACCCAGTACTTC. It is translated as CASSAPRGGETQYF.

The DNA for the CDR3 is TGTGCCAGCAGCCCTAGAAGGGGGGGGTTCGCTGAAGCTTTCTTT. It codes for CASSPRRGGFAEAFF. The chain is built from TRBV7-2 and TRBJ1-1, with D possibly being TRBD1 (6 bases). CDR1 and CDR2 from the germline V gene are SGHTA and FQGNSA. The CDR3 length is 15 residues. Trimming removed 5 bases at V and 6 bases at J, with 19 bases between.

The chain joins TRBV6-1 to TRBJ2-7; 10 nucleotides agree with TRBD1. The germline V gene encodes CDR1 MNHNS and CDR2 SASEGT. The CDR3 runs 16 residues. V lost 2 bases to trimming and J lost 4 bases; unmatched junction nucleotides: 8. CDR3 sequence reads: CASSEPGTGDPYEQYF. The CDR3 DNA follows: TGTGCCAGCAGTGAACCGGGGACAGGGGATCCTTACGAGCAGTACTTC.

With respect to this clone: This CDR3 is also generated by other DNA sequences in the sample. V usage is TRBV7-9 and J usage is TRBJ2-7; 11 nucleotides agree with TRBD2. J was trimmed by 3 bases and V by 4 bases; bases with no gene match: 2. Germline loops: CDR1 SEHNR, CDR2 FQNEAQ (reference sequence). The length of the CDR3 is 14 residues. Here the CDR3 DNA reads TGTGCCAGCAGCTCCGGACTAGCGGGCTACGAGCAGTACTTC. Encoded protein: CASSSGLAGYEQYF.

This rearrangement joins TRBV5-5 to TRBJ2-2; D is unresolved. The length of the CDR3 is 11 residues. V was trimmed by 2 bases and J by 5 bases, leaving 1 base between them. Germline V lookup: CDR1 SGHKS, CDR2 YYEKEE (reference sequence). CDR3 DNA: TGTGCCAGCAGCTTTACCGGGGAGCTGTTTTTT. Translation: CASSFTGELFF.

The CDR3, as DNA: TGTGCCATCAGTGAGTCAGTTAGCCACTACGAGCAGTACTTC. Protein: CAISESVSHYEQYF. The V gene is TRBV10-3, the J gene TRBJ2-7; D gene unclear. In germline, CDR1 is ENHRY, CDR2 SYGVKD. Trimming pared 0 bases from V and 3 bases from J, leaving 9 bases between. This CDR3 contains 14 residues.

A single count supports this clone. The gene calls are TRBV7-2 and TRBJ2-3; D possibly corresponds to TRBD2 (6 bases). The CDR3 is 11 residues long. CDR1 is SGHTA, CDR2 FQGNSA, per germline. The ends were cut back, 8 bases at V and 4 bases at J, with 7 bases in the middle. CDR3: CASGEADTQYF. The CDR3 DNA reads as TGTGCCAGCGGGGAGGCAGATACGCAGTATTTT.

This clone has only a few counts. The gene calls are TRBV6-5 and TRBJ2-7, with 8 positions matching TRBD2. There are 13 residues in the CDR3. V lost 6 bases and J lost 4; bases outside the gene matches: 5. The germline CDR1 and CDR2 sequences are MNHEY and SVGAGI. The CDR3 DNA follows: TGTGCCAGCAGCGCACTAGCGGAGTACGAGCAGTACTTC. Its translation: CASSALAEYEQYF.

This chain links TRBV7-9 with TRBJ2-7, with a possible D match to TRBD1 (6 bases). This CDR3 comprises 13 residues. The germline V gene has CDR1 SEHNR and CDR2 FQNEAQ (reference sequence). V was pared by 1 base and J by 6 bases, with 10 bases between. The CDR3 DNA reads TGTGCCAGCAGCTTAGAACAGGGCTTCGAGCAGTACTTC. It encodes CASSLEQGFEQYF.

V usage is TRBV7-3 and J usage is TRBJ2-1; 10 bases align to TRBD2. CDR3 size: 16 residues. V lost 4 bases and J lost 4; bases outside the gene matches: 7. Germline CDR1 SGHTA, CDR2 FQGTGA. The CDR3 coding sequence is TGTGCCAGCAGCTCTTTAGCGGGAGGTGCATACAATGAGCAGTTCTTC. It specifies CASSSLAGGAYNEQFF.

The V call is TRBV5-1, the J call TRBJ2-2, with 9 positions matching TRBD1. CDR3 length: 17 amino acids. Germline loops: CDR1 SGHRS, CDR2 YFSETQ. V was clipped by 4 bases and J by 5 bases; unmatched bases: 12. CDR3 in DNA: TGCGCCAGCAGCATTGGGACAGGGAGCCCAGAAACCGGGGAGCTGTTTTTT. Its protein is CASSIGTGSPETGELFF.

The rearrangement joins TRBV7-2 to TRBJ2-3; TRBD2 matches at 14 bases. V shed 5 bases, J shed 5 bases, and the junction held 6 bases outside the gene matches. CDR1 and CDR2 from the germline V gene are SGHTA and FQGNSA. This CDR3 region has 16 residues. The CDR3 DNA follows: TGTGCCAGCAGCCGGACTAGCGGGAGGTCGGGAGATACGCAGTATTTT. This codes for CASSRTSGRSGDTQYF.

The chain carries TRBV5-1 and TRBJ2-1, with D maybe TRBD2 (5 bases). Germline V lookup: CDR1 SGHRS, CDR2 YFSETQ. There are 15 residues in the CDR3. Trimming cost V 4 bases and J 6 bases, with 17 bases left between them. In nucleotides, the CDR3 is TGCGCCAGCAGCAAGGACTGGGTCTCGTTCAATGAGCAGTTCTTC. This codes for CASSKDWVSFNEQFF.

The chain employs TRBV19 and TRBJ2-1; D is undetermined. This CDR3 region has 14 residues. V was pared by 4 bases and J by 3 bases, with 10 bases between. Per the germline V gene, CDR1 is LNHDA and CDR2 is SQIVND (reference sequence). CDR3 nucleotide sequence: TGTGCCAGTAGTACCCCTCCCGGCTACAATGAGCAGTTCTTC. Its translation: CASSTPPGYNEQFF.

This rearrangement joins TRBV5-1 to TRBJ2-7; weak D call: TRBD1 (6 bases). The V and J ends lost 5 bases and 1 base respectively, with 13 bases between them. Germline V gives CDR1 SGHRS, CDR2 YFSETQ. CDR3 size: 14 residues. CDR3: CASSSRTASYEQYF. CDR3 DNA sequence: TGCGCCAGCAGTTCAAGGACAGCTTCCTACGAGCAGTACTTC.

The chain uses TRBV20-1 and TRBJ1-2; no firm D call. V was trimmed by 3 bases and J by 8 bases, leaving 10 bases between them. This CDR3 contains 11 residues. Germline loops: CDR1 DFQATT, CDR2 SNEGSKA (reference sequence). The CDR3 DNA reads TGCAGTGCTAGTTCCAGGCAGGGCTACACCTTC. Its translation: CSASSRQGYTF.

About this clone itself: Other DNA sequences in the sample encode the same CDR3. The chain carries TRBV18 and TRBJ2-7, with D possibly TRBD2 on 5 matching bases. The germline CDR1 and CDR2 sequences are KGHSH and LQKENI. Trimming pared 1 base from V and 2 bases from J, leaving 9 bases between. The CDR3 has 14 residues. The CDR3 protein is CASSPLEGTYEQYF. The CDR3, as DNA: TGTGCCAGCTCACCACTTGAGGGTACCTACGAGCAGTACTTC.

The V call is TRBV9, the J call TRBJ1-5; the D is unclear. Trimming removed 3 bases from V and 1 base from J, with 11 bases in between. This CDR3 is 15 amino acids long. The germline CDR1 and CDR2 sequences are SGDLS and YYNGEE. CDR3: CASSADRASNQPQHF. The DNA for the CDR3 is TGTGCCAGCAGCGCAGACCGGGCAAGCAATCAGCCCCAGCATTTT.

V and J are TRBV7-2 and TRBJ2-7; TRBD2 agrees at 8 bases. The CDR3 length is 15 residues. CDR1 and CDR2 from the germline V gene are SGHTA and FQGNSA. With V trimmed by 5 bases and J by 5 bases, 11 bases remained unmatched. In nucleotides, the CDR3 is TGTGCCAGCAGCCGTAAAACTAGCGGAATTGACGAGCAGTACTTC. Protein: CASSRKTSGIDEQYF.

The chain recombines TRBV5-1 with TRBJ1-4; D not resolved. CDR1 and CDR2 (germline): SGHRS, YFSETQ. V lost 2 bases and J 4 bases, leaving 18 bases between the germline ends. The CDR3 spans 17 residues. The CDR3 is CASSLPSAMGLNEKLFF. In DNA form, the CDR3 reads TGCGCCAGCAGCTTACCCTCCGCAATGGGCCTTAATGAAAAACTGTTTTTT. Full variable domain (rest looked up from reference TRBV5-1 and TRBJ1-4): KAGVTQTPRYLIKTRGQQVTLSCSPISGHRSVSWYQQTPGQGLQFLFEYFSETQRNKGNFPGRFSGRQFSNSRSEMNVSTLELGDSALYLCASSLPSAMGLNEKLFFGSGTQLSVL.

Concerning this clone itself: Sequence at one end of the junction differs from germline and may be a read error. In DNA form, the CDR3 reads TGTGCCAGCACTTTACTAGCGGGAGGCGCCAATACGCAGTATTTT. As protein: CASTLLAGGANTQYF. The V and J genes are TRBV28 and TRBJ2-3, with 12 bases identical to TRBD2. Germline CDR1 reads MDHEN; CDR2 reads SYDVKM. The CDR3 totals 15 residues. Using reference TRBV28 and TRBJ2-3 for the parts outside the CDR3, the full variable domain is DVKVTQSSRYLVKRTGEKVFLECVQDMDHENMFWYRQDPGLGLRLIYFSYDVKMKEKGDIPEGYSVSREKKERFSLILESASTNQTSMYLCASTLLAGGANTQYFGPGTRLTVL.

The chain is built from TRBV5-1 and TRBJ1-1, with D unclear. V lost 1 base and J lost 3, with 13 bases in between. CDR1 and CDR2 (germline): SGHRS, YFSETQ. The CDR3 sequence is 15 residues long. In DNA form, the CDR3 reads TGCGCCAGCAGCTTGTATTACGGACGGGACACTGAAGCTTTCTTT. It codes for CASSLYYGRDTEAFF.

The chain combines TRBV10-3 with TRBJ2-5, with D maybe TRBD1 (6 bases). V was pared by 10 bases and J by 1 base, with 10 bases between. CDR1 and CDR2 (germline): ENHRY, SYGVKD. The CDR3 sequence is 12 residues long. The CDR3 region is CATQGGQETQYF. The CDR3 DNA reads TGTGCCACCCAAGGGGGCCAAGAGACCCAGTACTTC.

V usage is TRBV29-1 and J usage is TRBJ2-7; 7 bases are a match to TRBD2. After removal of 4 bases from V and 10 bases from J, the junction contained 4 bases not matched to a gene. From germline, CDR1 is SQVTM and CDR2 ANQGSEA. The CDR3 extends over 10 amino acids. This chain's CDR3 is CSVGRGSQYF. The DNA of the CDR3 is TGCAGCGTTGGGCGGGGGTCCCAGTACTTC.